Listed below are T cell receptor beta chains from one sample, sequenced in a study of T cell responses to AZD1222 COVID-19 vaccine. Method: immunoSEQ multiplex PCR; TCRdb's copy keeps in-frame clones and lacks some. The sample lists 150,000 to 160,000 clones; roughly nine tenths were seen once. Sequencing used peripheral blood, obtained after recovery from COVID-19. Receptors originate from an adult who had recovered from COVID-19. CDR3s include the opening cysteine and the closing phenylalanine or tryptophan. The D gene is left open where the match is weak. Expanded clones are given a class, and other clones once, few, many or no size at all.

size: .; V: TRBV5-1; J: TRBJ1-1; D: .; DNA: TGCGCCAGCAGCTTGGAGTGGGGGAAAGAAGCTTTCTTT; CDR3: CASSLEWGKEAFF
size: .; V: TRBV5-1; J: TRBJ2-7; D: .; DNA: TGCGCCAGCAGCTTGGCGAACGGTGGATCCTACGAGCAGTACTTC; CDR3: CASSLANGGSYEQYF
size: .; V: TRBV5-4; J: TRBJ1-1; D: TRBD1; DNA: TGTGCCAGCAGCTTGGGGACAGGGCGTTTTGGTAGCACTGAAGCTTTCTTT; CDR3: CASSLGTGRFGSTEAFF
size: .; V: TRBV28; J: TRBJ1-2; D: .; DNA: TGTGCCAGCAGCCCCGGGCGGGTGACCTATGGCTACACCTTC; CDR3: CASSPGRVTYGYTF
size: once; V: TRBV4-3; J: TRBJ2-2; D: TRBD2; DNA: TGCGCCAGCAGCCAAGTGGTTAGCGGGGGGGCCGGCACCGGGGAGCTGTTTTTT; CDR3: CASSQVVSGGAGTGELFF
size: .; V: TRBV12-3/TRBV12-4; J: TRBJ1-2; D: .; DNA: TGTGCCAGCAGTTTAAGGTCCTACTATGGCTACACCTTC; CDR3: CASSLRSYYGYTF
size: .; V: TRBV4-2; J: TRBJ2-3; D: TRBD1; DNA: TGTGCCAGCAGCCCTAGACAGGGACCAGATACGCAGTATTTT; CDR3: CASSPRQGPDTQYF
size: .; V: TRBV3-1/TRBV3-2; J: TRBJ2-7; D: TRBD2; DNA: TGTGCCAGCGGGGCTAGCGGGAGAGCCCACGAGCAGTACTTC; CDR3: CASGASGRAHEQYF
size: .; V: TRBV6-1; J: TRBJ1-3; D: .; DNA: TGTGCCAGCAGTGAAATCACAGCGGGGTTTGGAAACACCATATATTTT; CDR3: CASSEITAGFGNTIYF
size: .; V: TRBV2; J: TRBJ1-1; D: .; DNA: TGTGCCAGCAGTGAAGATTTGAGGGGAAGGGGAACTGAAGCTTTCTTT; CDR3: CASSEDLRGRGTEAFF
size: once; V: TRBV20-1; J: TRBJ2-1; D: .; DNA: TGCAGTGCTAGTGAGAGTAAGGACAATGAGCAGTTCTTC; CDR3: CSASESKDNEQFF
size: .; V: TRBV2; J: TRBJ2-1; D: .; DNA: TGTGCCAGTGGGGAGGAAGGGGGTAGAAATGAGCAGTTCTTC; CDR3: CASGEEGGRNEQFF
size: .; V: TRBV6-5; J: TRBJ1-5; D: .; DNA: TGTGCCAGCAGTTACTCTCCCGGGGATCGGTATCAGCCCCAGCATTTT; CDR3: CASSYSPGDRYQPQHF
size: .; V: TRBV6-5; J: TRBJ2-3; D: .; DNA: TGTGCCAGCACCCCCTTTACAGGGTTCCCAGATACGCAGTATTTT; CDR3: CASTPFTGFPDTQYF
size: .; V: TRBV3-1/TRBV3-2; J: TRBJ1-3; D: .; DNA: TGTGCCAGCAGCCAAGGAGGGTACGGAAACACCATATATTTT; CDR3: CASSQGGYGNTIYF
size: .; V: TRBV19; J: TRBJ1-3; D: .; DNA: TGTGCCAGTAGTATGCCAGGGATAAGCTCTGGAAACACCATATATTTT; CDR3: CASSMPGISSGNTIYF
size: .; V: TRBV2; J: TRBJ1-1; D: .; DNA: TGTGCCAGCAGTCCCGAAGGTATGGCTGAAGCTTTCTTT; CDR3: CASSPEGMAEAFF
size: .; V: TRBV25-1; J: TRBJ1-2; D: .; DNA: TGTGCCAGCAGTGAATGGGCGCAGTCGCTGGGCGGTAACTATGGCTACACCTTC; CDR3: CASSEWAQSLGGNYGYTF
size: .; V: TRBV5-4; J: TRBJ2-7; D: TRBD2; DNA: TGTGCCAGCAGCAAGCGGACTAGCGGAAAATGGTACGAGCAGTACTTC; CDR3: CASSKRTSGKWYEQYF
size: .; V: TRBV7-2; J: TRBJ1-1; D: .; DNA: TGTGCCAGCAGCTCAAGCAGGGGAACTGAAGCTTTCTTT; CDR3: CASSSSRGTEAFF
size: .; V: TRBV5-1; J: TRBJ2-2; D: .; DNA: TGCGCCAGCAGACTAGAGAGGGGTTTTTCGAACACCGGGGAGCTGTTTTTT; CDR3: CASRLERGFSNTGELFF
size: .; V: TRBV19; J: TRBJ2-5; D: .; DNA: TGTGCCAGTAGTATCCCCTCCAGGGTCCAAGAGACCCAGTACTTC; CDR3: CASSIPSRVQETQYF
size: .; V: TRBV6-2/TRBV6-3; J: TRBJ1-2; D: .; DNA: TGTGCCAGCAGTCGCAGGGGTAGTTATGATGGCTACACCTTC; CDR3: CASSRRGSYDGYTF
size: once; V: TRBV4-1; J: TRBJ2-3; D: .; DNA: TGCGCCAGCAGCCAGGGGGACACCACAGATACGCAGTATTTT; CDR3: CASSQGDTTDTQYF
size: .; V: TRBV7-9; J: TRBJ2-1; D: .; DNA: TGTGCCAGCAGCGCCCCCGGGGGTAATGAGCAGTTCTTC; CDR3: CASSAPGGNEQFF
size: .; V: TRBV7-2; J: TRBJ1-1; D: .; DNA: TGTGCCAGCAGCTTCAACAGCATTCAGGGCACTGAAGCTTTCTTT; CDR3: CASSFNSIQGTEAFF
size: .; V: TRBV10-1; J: TRBJ2-3; D: .; DNA: TGCGCCAGCAGTGTAGAGGGGCGCCGGGAAGATACGCAGTATTTT; CDR3: CASSVEGRREDTQYF
size: .; V: TRBV5-4; J: TRBJ2-3; D: TRBD2; DNA: TGTGCCAGCAACTTGATGACTAGCGGGGGTCCAGATACGCAGTATTTT; CDR3: CASNLMTSGGPDTQYF
size: .; V: TRBV7-3; J: TRBJ2-2; D: .; DNA: TGTGCCAGCAGGGGTCCCAGCAGCGCGAACACCGGGGAGCTGTTTTTT; CDR3: CASRGPSSANTGELFF
size: .; V: TRBV28; J: TRBJ1-5; D: TRBD1; DNA: TGTGCCAGCAGTTTGCTCACAGGGGATCAGCCCCAGCATTTT; CDR3: CASSLLTGDQPQHF
size: once; V: TRBV5-5; J: TRBJ1-6; D: .; DNA: TGTGCCAGCAGCCTTCTTACGGCCGGCCATTCACCCCTCCACTTT; CDR3: CASSLLTAGHSPLHF
size: .; V: TRBV28; J: TRBJ2-2; D: TRBD2; DNA: TGTGCCAGCAGTCCCGAGACTAGCGGGATGCGCACCGGGGAGCTGTTTTTT; CDR3: CASSPETSGMRTGELFF
size: .; V: TRBV7-2; J: TRBJ1-2; D: TRBD1; DNA: TGTGCCAGCAGCTCAACAGGGGCCGGGGGGTATGGCTACACCTTC; CDR3: CASSSTGAGGYGYTF
size: .; V: TRBV29-1; J: TRBJ2-2; D: .; DNA: TGCAGCGTGTCCTATGACACCGGGGAGCTGTTTTTT; CDR3: CSVSYDTGELFF
size: .; V: TRBV9; J: TRBJ2-7; D: .; DNA: TGTGCCAGCAGCGTCGGGACCGACTCCTACGAGCAGTACTTC; CDR3: CASSVGTDSYEQYF
size: .; V: TRBV7-9; J: TRBJ1-6; D: .; DNA: TGTGCCAGCAGCCTAGGACAGCAAAATAATTCACCCCTCCACTTT; CDR3: CASSLGQQNNSPLHF
size: .; V: TRBV27; J: TRBJ2-2; D: .; DNA: TGTGCCAGCAGTTTACTGGGACACCTCACCGGGGAGCTGTTTTTT; CDR3: CASSLLGHLTGELFF
size: .; V: TRBV5-4; J: TRBJ2-1; D: TRBD2; DNA: TGTGCCAGCAGCTCCGGGACTAGCCGGACTACTAATGAGCAGTTCTTC; CDR3: CASSSGTSRTTNEQFF
size: few; V: TRBV5-6; J: TRBJ1-1; D: TRBD1; DNA: TGTGCCAGCAGCTTGGGACAGGGGTACACTGAAGCTTTCTTT; CDR3: CASSLGQGYTEAFF
size: .; V: TRBV14; J: TRBJ1-2; D: .; DNA: TGTGCCAGCAGCCAAGTCGGGGTACTTATGGGAGGCTACACCTTC; CDR3: CASSQVGVLMGGYTF
size: few; V: TRBV29-1; J: TRBJ1-3; D: .; DNA: TGCAGCGTTGGAGTAGGCAGGGGAAACACCATATATTTT; CDR3: CSVGVGRGNTIYF
size: .; V: TRBV5-8; J: TRBJ2-7; D: TRBD1; DNA: TGTGCCAGCAGCTGGGGGGGACAGGGCCTTGGATACGAGCAGTACTTC; CDR3: CASSWGGQGLGYEQYF
size: .; V: TRBV2; J: TRBJ1-2; D: .; DNA: TGTGCCAGCAGGGGTAAAATCTATGGCTACACCTTC; CDR3: CASRGKIYGYTF
size: .; V: TRBV10-3; J: TRBJ1-2; D: .; DNA: TGTGCCATCAGTCCAGACAGAGATAACTATGGCTACACCTTC; CDR3: CAISPDRDNYGYTF
size: few; V: TRBV24-1; J: TRBJ2-1; D: TRBD1; DNA: TGTGCCACCAGTCTAACAGGGGACTACAATGAGCAGTTCTTC; CDR3: CATSLTGDYNEQFF
size: .; V: TRBV5-4; J: TRBJ2-3; D: TRBD1; DNA: TGTGCCAGCAGACCGACAGCTCCGGGACAGGGTGCAGATACGCAGTATTTT; CDR3: CASRPTAPGQGADTQYF
size: .; V: TRBV4-2; J: TRBJ1-2; D: .; DNA: TGTGCCAGCAGCCAAGGACTCACGGATGGCTACACCTTC; CDR3: CASSQGLTDGYTF
size: .; V: TRBV28; J: TRBJ1-4; D: TRBD1; DNA: TGTGCCAGCAGTCTACAGGGGGCCGATGAAAAACTGTTTTTT; CDR3: CASSLQGADEKLFF
size: .; V: TRBV10-3; J: TRBJ1-2; D: TRBD1; DNA: TGTGCCATCACCGACGAGGGACAGGGGGCTTATGGCTACACCTTC; CDR3: CAITDEGQGAYGYTF
size: few; V: TRBV2; J: TRBJ2-1; D: TRBD1; DNA: TGTGCCAGCAGAATATCCCGGGACAGGGCCCACAATGAGCAGTTCTTC; CDR3: CASRISRDRAHNEQFF
size: .; V: TRBV14; J: TRBJ2-7; D: TRBD2; DNA: TGTGCCAGCAGCCAATTAACTAGCGGGAGTCTCGAGCAGTACTTC; CDR3: CASSQLTSGSLEQYF
size: .; V: TRBV10-3; J: TRBJ1-2; D: TRBD1; DNA: TGTGCCATCAGGACAGGGACTGCGGACGGAAAATATGGCTACACCTTC; CDR3: CAIRTGTADGKYGYTF
size: .; V: TRBV19; J: TRBJ1-1; D: .; DNA: TGTGCCAGTAGTATTAACCATGGCAGCTTGAACACTGAAGCTTTCTTT; CDR3: CASSINHGSLNTEAFF
size: .; V: TRBV7-9; J: TRBJ1-2; D: .; DNA: TGTGCCAGCAGCTTAAACGAGAGATCAGGCTACACCTTC; CDR3: CASSLNERSGYTF
size: .; V: TRBV15; J: TRBJ2-7; D: .; DNA: TGTGCCACCAGCAGAGTGGGAACAGGGACTACCTACGAGCAGTACTTC; CDR3: CATSRVGTGTTYEQYF
size: .; V: TRBV19; J: TRBJ1-2; D: .; DNA: TGTGCCAGTAGTATGGCGGGGGTAGATGGCTACACCTTC; CDR3: CASSMAGVDGYTF
size: .; V: TRBV4-2; J: TRBJ2-2; D: TRBD1; DNA: TGTGCCAGCAGCCAAGGGGACAGGGGTACGGCCGGGGAGCTGTTTTTT; CDR3: CASSQGDRGTAGELFF